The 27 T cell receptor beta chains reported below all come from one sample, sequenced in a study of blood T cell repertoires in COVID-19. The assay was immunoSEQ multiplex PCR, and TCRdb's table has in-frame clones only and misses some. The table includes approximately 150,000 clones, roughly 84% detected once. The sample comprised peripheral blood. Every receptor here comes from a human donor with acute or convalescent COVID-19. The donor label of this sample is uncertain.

The CDR3 region is CASSRDITGGPYGYTF. The DNA for the CDR3 is TGCGCCAGCAGCCGAGACATTACAGGGGGCCCCTATGGCTACACCTTC. The gene calls are TRBV4-1 and TRBJ1-2, with TRBD1 identical over 9 bases. This CDR3 spans 16 amino acids. CDR1 MGHRA and CDR2 YSYEKL come from the germline V gene. V lost 4 bases, J lost 4 bases, and 10 bases stayed unmatched.

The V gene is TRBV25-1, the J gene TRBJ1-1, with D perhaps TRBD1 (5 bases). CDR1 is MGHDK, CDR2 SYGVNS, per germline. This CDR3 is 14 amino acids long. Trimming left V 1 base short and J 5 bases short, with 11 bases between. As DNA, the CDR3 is TGTGCCAGCAGTGAATCCACAGGTTTGACTGAAGCTTTCTTT. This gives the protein CASSESTGLTEAFF.

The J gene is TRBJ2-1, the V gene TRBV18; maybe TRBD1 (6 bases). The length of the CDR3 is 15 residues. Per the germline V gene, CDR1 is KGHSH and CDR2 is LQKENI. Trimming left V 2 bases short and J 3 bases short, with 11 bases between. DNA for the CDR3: TGTGCCAGCTCACCAGGGGGCGTTTACTACAATGAGCAGTTCTTC. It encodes CASSPGGVYYNEQFF.

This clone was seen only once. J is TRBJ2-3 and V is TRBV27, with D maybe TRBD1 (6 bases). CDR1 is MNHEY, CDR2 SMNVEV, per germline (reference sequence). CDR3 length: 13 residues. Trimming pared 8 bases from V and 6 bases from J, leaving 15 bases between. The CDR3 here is CASGSQGPDTQYF. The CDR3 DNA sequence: TGTGCCAGCGGGAGCCAGGGGCCGGATACGCAGTATTTT.

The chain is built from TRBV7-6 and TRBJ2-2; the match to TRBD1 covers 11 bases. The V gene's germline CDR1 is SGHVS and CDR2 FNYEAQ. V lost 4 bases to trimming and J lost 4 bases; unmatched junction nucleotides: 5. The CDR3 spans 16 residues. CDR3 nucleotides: TGTGCCAGCAGCTCGGGACAGGGGGAGATCACCGGGGAGCTGTTTTTT. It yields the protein CASSSGQGEITGELFF.

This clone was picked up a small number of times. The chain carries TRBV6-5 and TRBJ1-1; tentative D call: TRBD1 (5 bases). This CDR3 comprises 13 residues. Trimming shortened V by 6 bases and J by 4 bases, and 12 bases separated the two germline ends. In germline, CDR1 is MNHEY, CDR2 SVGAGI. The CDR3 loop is CASRTQGFTEAFF. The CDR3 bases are TGTGCCAGCAGGACTCAGGGTTTCACTGAAGCTTTCTTT.

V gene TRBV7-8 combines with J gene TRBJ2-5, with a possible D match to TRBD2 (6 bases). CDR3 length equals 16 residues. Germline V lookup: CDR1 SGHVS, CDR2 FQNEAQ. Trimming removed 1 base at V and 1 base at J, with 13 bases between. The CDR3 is CASSLDPGTLQETQYF. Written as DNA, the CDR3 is TGTGCCAGCAGCTTAGATCCCGGGACTCTCCAAGAGACCCAGTACTTC. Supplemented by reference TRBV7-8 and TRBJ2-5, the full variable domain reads GAGVSQSPRYKVAKRGQDVALRCDPISGHVSLFWYQQALGQGPEFLTYFQNEAQLDKSGLPSDRFFAERPEGSVSTLKIQRTQQEDSAVYLCASSLDPGTLQETQYFGPGTRLLVL.

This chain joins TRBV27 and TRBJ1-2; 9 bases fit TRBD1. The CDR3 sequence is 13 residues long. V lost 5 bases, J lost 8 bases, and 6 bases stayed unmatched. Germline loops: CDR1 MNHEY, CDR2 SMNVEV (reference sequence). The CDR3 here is CASSIQGAGGYTF. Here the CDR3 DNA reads TGTGCCAGCAGTATACAGGGGGCAGGCGGCTACACCTTC.

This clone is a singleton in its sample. CDR3: CASSETGALGIQYF. In DNA form, the CDR3 reads TGTGCCAGCTCAGAGACAGGGGCTCTGGGCATTCAGTACTTC. This chain connects TRBV18 to TRBJ2-4, with TRBD1 matching over 8 bases. Germline CDR1 KGHSH, CDR2 LQKENI. The CDR3 has 14 residues. The V and J ends lost 5 bases and 9 bases, in that order; junction bases with no gene match: 9.

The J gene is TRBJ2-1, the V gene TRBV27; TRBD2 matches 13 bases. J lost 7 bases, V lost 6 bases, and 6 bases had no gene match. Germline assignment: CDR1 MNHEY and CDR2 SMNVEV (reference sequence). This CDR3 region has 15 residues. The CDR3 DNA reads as TGTGCCAGCAGACTAGCGGGGGGGCCGGAGAATGAGCAGTTCTTC. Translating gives CASRLAGGPENEQFF.

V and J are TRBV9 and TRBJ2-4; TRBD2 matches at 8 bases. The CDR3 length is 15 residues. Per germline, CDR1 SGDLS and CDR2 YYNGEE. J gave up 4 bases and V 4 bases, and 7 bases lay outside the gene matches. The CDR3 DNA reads TGTGCCAGCAGCCCTACGGGAGGGGGAAAAAACATTCAGTACTTC. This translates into CASSPTGGGKNIQYF.

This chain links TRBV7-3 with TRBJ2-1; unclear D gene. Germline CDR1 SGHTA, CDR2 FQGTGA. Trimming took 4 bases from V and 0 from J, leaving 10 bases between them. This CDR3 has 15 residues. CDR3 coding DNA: TGTGCCAGCAGCTACATGGCATACTCCTACAATGAGCAGTTCTTC. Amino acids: CASSYMAYSYNEQFF.

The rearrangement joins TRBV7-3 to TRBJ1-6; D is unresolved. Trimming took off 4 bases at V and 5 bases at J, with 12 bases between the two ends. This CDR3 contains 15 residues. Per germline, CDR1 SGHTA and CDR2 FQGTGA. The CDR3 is CASSSPAEDNSPLHF. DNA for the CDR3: TGTGCCAGCAGCTCCCCCGCAGAGGATAATTCACCCCTCCACTTT.

CDR3 region: CASSGGGDLNEKLFF. CDR3 sequence (DNA): TGTGCCAGCAGCGGAGGAGGGGACCTTAATGAAAAACTGTTTTTT. The gene calls are TRBV9 and TRBJ1-4, with D maybe TRBD1 (5 bases). CDR3 size: 15 residues. CDR1 is SGDLS and CDR2 is YYNGEE in the germline V gene. Deletions cut 3 bases from V and 4 bases from J, with 13 bases between. Based on the CDR3 plus reference TRBV9 and TRBJ1-4, the full variable domain is DSGVTQTPKHLITATGQRVTLRCSPRSGDLSVYWYQQSLDQGLQFLIQYYNGEERAKGNILERFSAQQFPDLHSELNLSSLELGDSALYFCASSGGGDLNEKLFFGSGTQLSVL.

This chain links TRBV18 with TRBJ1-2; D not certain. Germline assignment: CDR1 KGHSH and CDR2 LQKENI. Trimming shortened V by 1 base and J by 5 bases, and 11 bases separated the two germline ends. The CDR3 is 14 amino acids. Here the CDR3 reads CASSPLPGGYGYTF. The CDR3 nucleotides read TGTGCCAGCTCACCACTACCAGGAGGTTATGGCTACACCTTC. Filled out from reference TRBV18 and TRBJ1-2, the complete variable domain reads NAGVMQNPRHLVRRRGQEARLRCSPMKGHSHVYWYRQLPEEGLKFMVYLQKENIIDESGMPKERFSAEFPKEGPSILRIQQVVRGDSAAYFCASSPLPGGYGYTFGSGTRLTVV.

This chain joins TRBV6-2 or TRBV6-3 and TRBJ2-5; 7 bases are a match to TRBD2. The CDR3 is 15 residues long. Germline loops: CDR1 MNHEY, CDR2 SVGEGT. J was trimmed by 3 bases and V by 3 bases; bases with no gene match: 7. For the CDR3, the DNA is TGTGCCAGCAGTTATTTGGGTCTAGCGGAAGAGACCCAGTACTTC. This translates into CASSYLGLAEETQYF.

The CDR3 sequence is CASSPPEGDNSPLHF. CDR3 DNA sequence: TGTGCCAGCAGCCCACCTGAGGGCGATAATTCACCCCTCCACTTT. This rearrangement joins TRBV6-6 to TRBJ1-6; D call uncertain. V shed 6 bases and J shed 5 bases, with 14 bases lying between them. The CDR3 totals 15 residues. The germline V gene encodes CDR1 MNHNY and CDR2 SVGAGI (reference sequence).

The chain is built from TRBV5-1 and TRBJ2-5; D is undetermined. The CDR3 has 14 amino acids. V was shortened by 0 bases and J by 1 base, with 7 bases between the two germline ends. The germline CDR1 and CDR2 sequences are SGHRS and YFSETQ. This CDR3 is CASSLGRSQETQYF. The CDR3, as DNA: TGCGCCAGCAGCTTGGGAAGGAGCCAAGAGACCCAGTACTTC.

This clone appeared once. CDR3 region: CASSLIGTSGTELFF. The CDR3 nucleotides read TGTGCCAGCAGCTTGATTGGGACTAGCGGGACGGAGCTGTTTTTT. The chain recombines TRBV5-4 with TRBJ2-2, with 13 positions matching TRBD2. V was clipped by 1 base and J by 10 bases; unmatched bases: 4. Germline V gene sequence: CDR1 SGHNT, CDR2 YYREEE (reference sequence). The CDR3 runs to 15 residues.

CDR3 bases: TGTGCCAGCTCGAGACAGGGTACAGATACGCAGTATTTT. It codes for CASSRQGTDTQYF. The chain joins TRBV6-5 to TRBJ2-3; TRBD1 aligns across 7 bases. This CDR3 has 13 amino acids. In germline, CDR1 is MNHEY, CDR2 SVGAGI. With 8 bases clipped from V and 3 bases from J, the junction kept 5 bases outside the gene matches.

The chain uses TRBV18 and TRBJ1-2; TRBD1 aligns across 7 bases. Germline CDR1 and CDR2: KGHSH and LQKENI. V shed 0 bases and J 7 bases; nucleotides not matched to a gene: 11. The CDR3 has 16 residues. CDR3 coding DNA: TGTGCCAGCTCACCACCGGTTGTCACAGGGGAGGTTGGCTACACCTTC. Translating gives CASSPPVVTGEVGYTF.

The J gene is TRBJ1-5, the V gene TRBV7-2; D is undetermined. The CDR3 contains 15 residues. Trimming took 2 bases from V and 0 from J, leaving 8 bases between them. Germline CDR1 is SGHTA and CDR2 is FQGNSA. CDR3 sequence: CASSLFADSNQPQHF. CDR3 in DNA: TGTGCCAGCAGCTTATTTGCGGATAGCAATCAGCCCCAGCATTTT.

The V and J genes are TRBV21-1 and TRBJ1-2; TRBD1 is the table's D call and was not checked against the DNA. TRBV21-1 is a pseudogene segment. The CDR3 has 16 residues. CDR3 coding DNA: TGTGCCAGCAGCAAAGAAACGAAGGCGACACTCTATGGCTACACCTTC. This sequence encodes CASSKETKATLYGYTF.

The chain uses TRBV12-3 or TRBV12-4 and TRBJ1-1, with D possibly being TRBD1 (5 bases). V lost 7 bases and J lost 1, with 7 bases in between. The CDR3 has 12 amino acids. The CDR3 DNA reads TGTGCCAGCATAAGGGGGAACACTGAAGCTTTCTTT. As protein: CASIRGNTEAFF.

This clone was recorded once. CDR3 in DNA: TGTGCCAGCAGCCAGATGACAAAATCCAACACTGAAGCTTTCTTT. Translation gives CASSQMTKSNTEAFF. This chain links TRBV5-5 with TRBJ1-1; no firm D call. Germline-derived CDR1 and CDR2 are SGHKS and YYEKEE (reference sequence). This CDR3 has 15 residues. Trimming removed 4 bases at V and 2 bases at J, with 15 bases between.

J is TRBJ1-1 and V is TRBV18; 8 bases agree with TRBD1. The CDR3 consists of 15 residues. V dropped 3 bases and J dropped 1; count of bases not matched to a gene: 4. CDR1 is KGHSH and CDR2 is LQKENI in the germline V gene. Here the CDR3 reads CASSPGTGRNTEAFF. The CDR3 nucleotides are TGTGCCAGCTCACCGGGGACAGGTCGGAACACTGAAGCTTTCTTT. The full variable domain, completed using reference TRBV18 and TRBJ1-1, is NAGVMQNPRHLVRRRGQEARLRCSPMKGHSHVYWYRQLPEEGLKFMVYLQKENIIDESGMPKERFSAEFPKEGPSILRIQQVVRGDSAAYFCASSPGTGRNTEAFFGQGTRLTVV.

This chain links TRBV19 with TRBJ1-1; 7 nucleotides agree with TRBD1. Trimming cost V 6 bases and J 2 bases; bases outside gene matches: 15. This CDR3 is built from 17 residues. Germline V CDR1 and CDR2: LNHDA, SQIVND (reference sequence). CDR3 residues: CASRFRWDRGVNTEAFF. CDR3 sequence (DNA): TGTGCCAGTAGGTTTCGATGGGACAGAGGGGTCAACACTGAAGCTTTCTTT.